This T cell receptor (beta chain) appears in the sequencing data of a study of control samples from healthy donors and cancer patients. Using immunoSEQ multiplex PCR, the repertoire was profiled, and TCRdb retains in-frame clones only, with some absent. The data contain roughly 100,000 clones, approximately 90% of them seen just once; the ten biggest clones take up about 19%. The J segment lost 7 bases and the V segment lost 5 bases, leaving 10 bases of the junction unmatched. The germline gives CDR1 MNHEY, CDR2 SVGAGI. This CDR3 has 14 amino acids. Sequencing was done on a sample of PBMCs. The sequence came from a man between 60 and 75 years old with lung cancer. The chain has TRBV6-5 and TRBJ1-2, with 7 nucleotides matching TRBD1. The CDR3 DNA follows: TGTGCCAGCAGTACCCAACTATGGGACAGTGGCTACACCTTC. Its protein is CASSTQLWDSGYTF.